Below, one TCR beta chain is given with its context. This record belongs to a study of graft-versus-host responses after intestinal transplantation. The wider study: Each recipient received anti-thymocyte globulin induction, then tacrolimus and steroids for 2 to 3 years.

Data came from immunoSEQ multiplex PCR; TCRdb stores just in-frame clones and leaves some out. Seen here are tens of thousands of clones, 90% to 95% observed once, and the top ten hold nearly 4.5%. Sequences were derived from PBMCs, sampled 524 days after transplant. The clonotype was recovered from a human patient who received an intestinal transplant, so some T cells may come from the graft donor.

This chain's CDR3 is CAFRGSYEQYF. For the CDR3, the DNA is TGTGCCTTCAGGGGTTCCTACGAGCAGTACTTC. The J gene is TRBJ2-7, the V gene TRBV30; tentative D call: TRBD1 (6 bases). The CDR3 is 11 amino acids. Germline V lookup: CDR1 GTSNPN, CDR2 SVGIG (reference sequence). V was shortened by 7 bases and J by 1 base, with 8 bases between the two germline ends.